The TCR beta chain described here comes from a study of T cells expressing NK-cell markers. Study background: Obtained from sorted CD3+CD56+NKG2C+, CD3+CD56+NKG2C- and CD3+CD56-NKG2C+ T cells were the TCR beta repertoires.

The CDR3 is 12 amino acids. The germline V gene has CDR1 MDHEN and CDR2 SYDVKM. Each CDR3 protein gets one entry in TCRdb, which reprocessed the 5' RACE reads and gives no DNA. This listing includes about 260,000 distinct CDR3 sequences. The TCR was taken from a woman aged 18 to 75 in good health. This chain connects TRBV28 to TRBJ1-2. Sequences were obtained from blood T cells: a sorted CD56 or NKG2C T cell subset, CD4+ or CD8+ T cells, or bulk PBMC T cells (not recorded which). This CDR3 reads CASRTLNDGYTF.